Listed below are T cell receptor beta chains from one sample, sequenced in a study of identical twins. TCRdb recomputed calls from the 5' RACE reads with MiXCR, one row per CDR3 protein. The data contain a few hundred thousand distinct CDR3 sequences, approximately 10% of them singletons. In addition, the sample was reused for a study of yellow fever vaccine responses in identical twins.

Sequencing input: PBMCs. The receptors were sampled from a woman in her late teens or twenties in good health. Both conserved end residues are part of each CDR3. D genes are given only for firm matches. Clone size is shown for a subset of rows, as once, few, many or a class of expanded clone.

few	TRBV12-5	TRBJ2-3	.	CASGFSPSGGEADTQYF	TGTGCTAGTGGTTTCAGCCCCTCCGGGGGCGAGGCAGATACGCAGTATTTT
few	TRBV30	TRBJ2-7	.	CAWSADYEQYF	TGTGCCTGGAGTGCAGACTACGAGCAGTACTTC
few	TRBV5-1	TRBJ2-1	.	CASSRLTGSNEQFF	TGCGCCAGCAGCCGCCTAACAGGGTCCAATGAGCAGTTCTTC
many	TRBV5-1	TRBJ1-4	TRBD1	CASRLEGQSNEKLFF	TGCGCCAGCAGATTAGAGGGACAGAGTAATGAAAAACTGTTTTTT
many	TRBV5-1	TRBJ2-1	.	CASRSANSYNEQFF	TGCGCCAGCAGGTCAGCGAATTCCTACAATGAGCAGTTCTTC
many	TRBV12-3/TRBV12-4	TRBJ1-3	.	CASSPRTPASGNTIYF	TGTGCCAGCAGCCCGCGGACACCGGCCTCTGGAAACACCATATATTTT
many	TRBV12-3/TRBV12-4	TRBJ2-3	.	CASRPRGAGRTDTQYF	TGTGCCAGCAGACCAAGGGGGGCGGGACGCACAGATACGCAGTATTTT
few	TRBV7-8	TRBJ2-1	TRBD1	CASSHRDRVREQFF	TGTGCCAGCAGCCACCGGGACAGGGTGCGTGAGCAGTTCTTC
many	TRBV12-3/TRBV12-4	TRBJ1-5	.	CASSPGQFSNQPQHF	TGTGCCAGCAGTCCTGGCCAGTTTAGCAATCAGCCCCAGCATTTT
few	TRBV5-1	TRBJ2-3	TRBD2	CASSPYSGASTDTQYF	TGCGCCAGCAGCCCCTATAGCGGGGCCAGCACAGATACGCAGTATTTT
.	TRBV7-2	TRBJ2-7	TRBD2	CASSNYGGTYEQYF	TGTGCCAGCAGCAACTACGGGGGGACCTACGAGCAGTACTTC
.	TRBV28	TRBJ2-3	.	CAGRSSNTDTQYF	TGTGCCGGCAGGTCTAGCAACACAGATACGCAGTATTTT
.	TRBV6-1	TRBJ2-7	.	CASSPTEPPYEQYF	TGTGCCAGCAGTCCTACAGAACCTCCCTACGAGCAGTACTTC
few	TRBV18	TRBJ2-7	.	CASSPDRRLAHEQYF	TGTGCCAGCTCACCCGACAGGAGACTGGCTCACGAGCAGTACTTC
few	TRBV6-6	TRBJ2-3	.	CAVRELTDTQYF	TGTGCCGTAAGGGAATTGACAGATACGCAGTATTTT
.	TRBV30	TRBJ2-1	TRBD2	CAWSPPASGRYNEQFF	TGTGCCTGGAGCCCCCCCGCTAGCGGACGGTACAATGAGCAGTTCTTC
few	TRBV10-1	TRBJ2-3	.	CASRARRYLDTQYF	TGCGCCAGCAGGGCGCGGAGGTATCTAGATACGCAGTATTTT
many	TRBV12-3/TRBV12-4	TRBJ2-2	.	CASRSTGFGTGELFF	TGTGCCAGCAGATCCACAGGGTTCGGCACCGGGGAGCTGTTTTTT
many	TRBV3-1	TRBJ2-2	TRBD1	CASSPRRDSRTGELFF	TGTGCCAGCAGCCCCCGTCGGGACAGCCGAACCGGGGAGCTGTTTTTT
many	TRBV7-3	TRBJ2-3	TRBD2	CASRAGGGTDTQYF	TGTGCCAGCAGAGCGGGGGGTGGGACAGATACGCAGTATTTT
.	TRBV6-2/TRBV6-3	TRBJ2-7	TRBD2	CASSRPGTSGSQYF	TGTGCCAGCAGCCGCCCCGGGACTAGCGGGAGTCAGTACTTC
few	TRBV30	TRBJ2-7	.	CAWSASMPSYEQYF	TGTGCCTGGAGTGCGTCAATGCCCTCCTACGAGCAGTACTTC
.	TRBV6-1	TRBJ2-1	TRBD2	CASSAPGTSGMWQFF	TGTGCCAGCAGTGCCCCCGGGACTAGCGGGATGTGGCAGTTCTTC
.	TRBV7-2	TRBJ2-1	.	CASSLRGYSYNEQFF	TGTGCCAGCAGCTTAAGGGGCTACTCCTACAATGAGCAGTTCTTC
.	TRBV2	TRBJ2-7	TRBD1	CASSKDRGREQYF	TGTGCCAGCAGTAAGGACAGGGGGCGCGAGCAGTACTTC
many	TRBV7-9	TRBJ2-5	.	CASSPRSGLETQYF	TGTGCCAGCAGCCCGAGGTCAGGACTGGAGACCCAGTACTTC
few	TRBV7-2	TRBJ2-1	TRBD2	CASSSELAGNNEQFF	TGTGCCAGCAGCTCCGAATTAGCGGGAAACAATGAGCAGTTCTTC
many	TRBV12-3/TRBV12-4	TRBJ2-5	.	CASSKGGWTGETQYF	TGTGCCAGCAGTAAGGGGGGCTGGACAGGAGAGACCCAGTACTTC
.	TRBV3-1	TRBJ2-5	.	CASSYRIQETQYF	TGTGCCAGCAGCTACAGGATACAAGAGACCCAGTACTTC
few	TRBV6-2/TRBV6-3	TRBJ2-5	.	CASRLTETQYF	TGTGCCAGCAGGCTTACAGAGACCCAGTACTTC
.	TRBV20-1	TRBJ2-1	.	CSARDPGVWYNEQFF	TGCAGTGCTAGAGACCCCGGAGTGTGGTACAATGAGCAGTTCTTC
few	TRBV9	TRBJ2-2	TRBD2	CASSISGSNTGELFF	TGTGCCAGCAGCATTAGCGGGTCGAACACCGGGGAGCTGTTTTTT
many	TRBV12-3/TRBV12-4	TRBJ2-2	.	CASTPAAYTGELFF	TGTGCCAGCACCCCTGCGGCGTACACCGGGGAGCTGTTTTTT
many	TRBV10-3	TRBJ2-3	.	CASRSELGDTQYF	TGTGCCAGCCGCTCGGAACTTGGAGATACGCAGTATTTT
.	TRBV3-1	TRBJ2-1	.	CASSHRAGSYNEQFF	TGTGCCAGCAGCCACAGGGCAGGCTCCTACAATGAGCAGTTCTTC
many	TRBV29-1	TRBJ2-5	.	CSLKPQYF	TGCAGCCTTAAACCCCAGTACTTC
many	TRBV20-1	TRBJ2-5	TRBD1	CSAIGTGRETQYF	TGCAGTGCCATCGGGACAGGGCGAGAGACCCAGTACTTC
.	TRBV29-1	TRBJ2-7	TRBD2	CSVTGLAGDYEQYF	TGCAGCGTGACAGGATTAGCGGGGGACTACGAGCAGTACTTC
many	TRBV2	TRBJ2-1	.	CASRLASSYNEQFF	TGTGCCAGCAGACTAGCATCGTCCTACAATGAGCAGTTCTTC
.	TRBV20-1	TRBJ2-5	TRBD2	CSARWGAGGKKETQYF	TGCAGTGCTCGATGGGGAGCGGGGGGAAAAAAAGAGACCCAGTACTTC
.	TRBV3-1	TRBJ2-1	TRBD2	CASSQEFLADNEQFF	TGTGCCAGCAGCCAAGAATTCCTAGCGGACAATGAGCAGTTCTTC
few	TRBV20-1	TRBJ2-3	.	CSARVPADPADTQYF	TGCAGTGCTAGAGTCCCGGCAGACCCGGCAGATACGCAGTATTTT
many	TRBV5-5	TRBJ1-2	TRBD1	CASSPGQALGGYTF	TGTGCCAGCAGCCCCGGACAGGCCCTAGGAGGCTACACCTTC
.	TRBV3-1	TRBJ2-5	TRBD2	CASTQGVGLAGVETQYF	TGTGCCAGCACCCAAGGGGTTGGACTAGCGGGAGTGGAGACCCAGTACTTC
many	TRBV12-3/TRBV12-4	TRBJ1-1	.	CASTPPMENTEAFF	TGTGCCAGCACCCCCCCGATGGAGAACACTGAAGCTTTCTTT
few	TRBV6-2/TRBV6-3	TRBJ2-1	.	CASSLGWGSPINEQFF	TGTGCCAGCAGTTTAGGATGGGGGTCCCCCATCAATGAGCAGTTCTTC
many	TRBV4-3	TRBJ2-3	TRBD2	CASSQDLTSRPDTQYF	TGCGCCAGCAGCCAAGATTTGACTAGCAGACCAGATACGCAGTATTTT
few	TRBV21-1	TRBJ2-4	.	CASSKRGGLGAKNIQYF	TGTGCCAGCAGCAAAAGGGGGGGGCTTGGAGCCAAAAACATTCAGTACTTC
.	TRBV11-2	TRBJ2-3	TRBD2	CATELAGGKTDTQYF	TGTGCCACCGAACTAGCGGGGGGGAAGACAGATACGCAGTATTTT
few	TRBV5-6	TRBJ1-6	.	CASSLEGYRSPLHF	TGTGCCAGCAGCTTGGAGGGTTATCGTTCACCCCTCCACTTT
many	TRBV12-3/TRBV12-4	TRBJ2-1	.	CASSFGGEKYNEQFF	TGTGCCAGCAGTTTCGGCGGGGAGAAGTACAATGAGCAGTTCTTC
.	TRBV5-1	TRBJ2-1	.	CASSQGGGPHNEQFF	TGCGCCAGCAGTCAAGGGGGAGGGCCCCACAATGAGCAGTTCTTC
many	TRBV5-1	TRBJ2-1	TRBD2	CASSLEPGRAYNEQFF	TGCGCCAGCAGCTTGGAGCCGGGGAGGGCCTACAATGAGCAGTTCTTC
few	TRBV11-1	TRBJ2-1	TRBD2	CASSLAGTSGSSYNEQFF	TGTGCCAGCAGCTTAGCGGGGACTAGCGGGAGCTCCTACAATGAGCAGTTCTTC